This T cell receptor (beta chain) came from a study of shared clonotypes between healthy human individuals. A remark on this clone: Other DNA sequences in the same sample also yield this CDR3.

The CDR3 length is 12 residues. CDR1 and CDR2 (germline): ENHRY, SYGVKD. V lost 0 bases and J 2 bases, leaving 0 bases between the germline ends. TCRdb keeps only in-frame clones here, not all; method: immunoSEQ multiplex PCR. The sample records roughly 1 million clones, 65% to 75% being singletons. Sequenced material: memory CD4+ T cells sorted from blood. Subset described: CD45RA-negative fraction. This sequence originates from a man aged 18-30 years in good health. This rearrangement joins TRBV10-3 to TRBJ2-3; D is undetermined. The DNA of the CDR3 is TGTGCCATCAGTGAGTCCACAGATACGCAGTATTTT. It codes for CAISESTDTQYF.